These T cell receptor beta chains were read from a single sample in a study of CD8+CD57+ T cells in acquired aplastic anemia. A single record per CDR3 protein comes from TCRdb applying MiXCR to the reads. The table lists 200,000 or so distinct CDR3 sequences, over 60% of them singletons, with just over 45% in the top ten. Sample: sorted CD4+, CD8+, or CD8+CD57+ T cells (not recorded which) from PBMCs. The receptors shown here come from a human donor with severe aplastic anemia or a healthy control (not recorded which). The CDR3 runs from the conserved cysteine through the conserved F or W. The order of the fields is D gene, J gene, V gene, clone size, CDR3 DNA, CDR3 protein. D genes are given only for firm matches. The size field is filled for only some rows; it gives once, few, many or a size class.

D: TRBD1; J: TRBJ2-7; V: TRBV20-1; size: many; DNA: TGCAGTGCTTCCGGGACAGCTGAGTACGAGCAGTACTTC; CDR3: CSASGTAEYEQYF
D: .; J: TRBJ2-1; V: TRBV25-1; size: .; DNA: TGTGCCAGCAGTAGGCTGGATGAGCAGTTCTTC; CDR3: CASSRLDEQFF
D: TRBD1; J: TRBJ1-2; V: TRBV25-1; size: .; DNA: TGTGCCAGCAGTGTGGGGTATTTGGGACAGAACTATGGCTACACCTTC; CDR3: CASSVGYLGQNYGYTF
D: TRBD1; J: TRBJ2-2; V: TRBV7-9; size: .; DNA: TGTGCCAGCAGCCAACAGGGGGCCGGCGGGGAGCTGTTTTTT; CDR3: CASSQQGAGGELFF
D: TRBD2; J: TRBJ2-7; V: TRBV12-3/TRBV12-4; size: .; DNA: TGTGCCAGCAGTGAGGGACTAGCGGGAGCCTACGAGCAGTACTTC; CDR3: CASSEGLAGAYEQYF
D: .; J: TRBJ1-1; V: TRBV6-4; size: few; DNA: TGTGCCAGCAGTGCTGCCCGGGGGCACGAAGCTTTCTTT; CDR3: CASSAARGHEAFF
D: .; J: TRBJ2-3; V: TRBV9; size: .; DNA: TGTGCCGGCAGGAGCCGGGGAGCGGTCGTCGATACGCAGTATTTT; CDR3: CAGRSRGAVVDTQYF
D: TRBD1; J: TRBJ1-6; V: TRBV5-1; size: .; DNA: TGCGCCAGCAGCGCAAGGACAGGAAGCTCACCCCTCCACTTT; CDR3: CASSARTGSSPLHF
D: TRBD1; J: TRBJ2-5; V: TRBV12-3/TRBV12-4; size: .; DNA: TGTGCCAGCAGCCCCGGGTGGGGGGACAGGAACCAAGAGACCCAGTACTTC; CDR3: CASSPGWGDRNQETQYF
D: .; J: TRBJ2-1; V: TRBV2; size: .; DNA: TGTGCCAGCAGTGACATAGGGCGGGGAATCAATGAGCAGTTCTTC; CDR3: CASSDIGRGINEQFF
D: TRBD1; J: TRBJ2-7; V: TRBV19; size: .; DNA: TGTGCCGCTGGGACAGCAAAGGACTACGAGCAGTACTTC; CDR3: CAAGTAKDYEQYF
D: .; J: TRBJ1-2; V: TRBV12-3/TRBV12-4; size: .; DNA: TGTGCCAGCAGTTTGGAGGGGGGTAACTATGGCTACACCTTC; CDR3: CASSLEGGNYGYTF
D: .; J: TRBJ1-5; V: TRBV6-7; size: few; DNA: TGTGCCAGCAACACGCACTCGGAGGGGGATCAGCCCCAGCATTTT; CDR3: CASNTHSEGDQPQHF
D: TRBD1; J: TRBJ1-2; V: TRBV5-4; size: .; DNA: TGTGCCAGCGGCCAGGACAGGGCCTTCTATGTCTACACCTTC; CDR3: CASGQDRAFYVYTF
D: .; J: TRBJ2-7; V: TRBV7-6; size: .; DNA: TGTGCCAGCAGCTTAGGTGGCGGGGTAAGCTCCTACGAGCAGTACTTC; CDR3: CASSLGGGVSSYEQYF
D: .; J: TRBJ2-6; V: TRBV5-6; size: .; DNA: TGTGCCAGCAGCCCTAACTCTGGGGCCAACGTCCTGACTTTC; CDR3: CASSPNSGANVLTF
D: .; J: TRBJ2-1; V: TRBV29-1; size: .; DNA: TGCAGCGTTGCGTTCACGCGGGGCAATGAGCAGTTCTTC; CDR3: CSVAFTRGNEQFF
D: .; J: TRBJ1-2; V: TRBV2; size: many; DNA: TGTGCCAGTCGGGAGGCTTTAGCTAACTATGGCTACACCTTC; CDR3: CASREALANYGYTF
D: TRBD1; J: TRBJ2-5; V: TRBV12-3/TRBV12-4; size: .; DNA: TGTGCCAGCAGTTTGGGGGACAGCTCCTACCAAGAGACCCAGTACTTC; CDR3: CASSLGDSSYQETQYF
D: .; J: TRBJ1-5; V: TRBV28; size: few; DNA: TGTGCCAGCAGCCATTCGGGGTTGGGGACTCAGCCCCAGCATTTT; CDR3: CASSHSGLGTQPQHF
D: .; J: TRBJ2-5; V: TRBV7-2; size: .; DNA: TGTGCCAGCAGCGTCTCCAGGGGAGCAGAGACCCAGTACTTC; CDR3: CASSVSRGAETQYF
D: .; J: TRBJ1-1; V: TRBV20-1; size: few; DNA: TGCAGTGCTAGATCCGGGTTCGGCACTGAAGCTTTCTTT; CDR3: CSARSGFGTEAFF
D: TRBD2; J: TRBJ2-5; V: TRBV7-2; size: .; DNA: TGTGCCAGCAGCTCGGACCCGGGACTAGGGGGAGAGACCCAGTACTTC; CDR3: CASSSDPGLGGETQYF
D: .; J: TRBJ1-2; V: TRBV24-1; size: .; DNA: TGTGCCACCAGTGACCACCGGGATTCTAACTATGGCTACACCTTC; CDR3: CATSDHRDSNYGYTF
D: .; J: TRBJ1-2; V: TRBV12-3/TRBV12-4; size: .; DNA: TGTGCCAACAGTTTACTTTCAGGGATCCATGGCTACACCTTC; CDR3: CANSLLSGIHGYTF
D: .; J: TRBJ2-5; V: TRBV6-6; size: .; DNA: TGTGCCAGCAGTTCTCAGACTGGACAAGAGACCCAGTACTTC; CDR3: CASSSQTGQETQYF
D: TRBD1; J: TRBJ1-6; V: TRBV19; size: .; DNA: TGTGCCAGCTACGGCAACAGGGGACCTAATTCACCCCTCCACTTT; CDR3: CASYGNRGPNSPLHF
D: TRBD1; J: TRBJ2-7; V: TRBV5-1; size: .; DNA: TGCGCCAGCAGCGAAGGACAGGGTAACGAGCAGTACTTC; CDR3: CASSEGQGNEQYF
D: .; J: TRBJ2-7; V: TRBV29-1; size: .; DNA: TGCAGCGTTGGAGTTCTAGGCAGCTCCTACGAGCAGTACTTC; CDR3: CSVGVLGSSYEQYF
D: TRBD1; J: TRBJ1-5; V: TRBV7-9; size: .; DNA: TGTGCCAGCAGCGTCGGGACAGAGTATAGCAATCAGCCCCAGCATTTT; CDR3: CASSVGTEYSNQPQHF
D: .; J: TRBJ2-5; V: TRBV24-1; size: many; DNA: TGTGCCACCAGTGGGGCGTGGCAAGAGACCCAGTACTTC; CDR3: CATSGAWQETQYF
D: TRBD2; J: TRBJ2-7; V: TRBV10-1; size: .; DNA: TGCGCCAGCGGTCAAGGACTAGCGGTGGACTACGAGCAGTACTTC; CDR3: CASGQGLAVDYEQYF
D: TRBD1; J: TRBJ2-7; V: TRBV19; size: .; DNA: TGTGCGCGGGACAGGGCGTACCGGTACGAGCAGTACTTC; CDR3: CARDRAYRYEQYF
D: .; J: TRBJ1-1; V: TRBV7-3; size: .; DNA: TGTGCCAGCAGCCCCTTAGTCGGAGGATGGAGTCAAGCTTTCTTT; CDR3: CASSPLVGGWSQAFF
D: .; J: TRBJ1-3; V: TRBV2; size: .; DNA: TGTGCCAGCAGCTGGGGGGCACCACAATCTGGAAACACCATATATTTT; CDR3: CASSWGAPQSGNTIYF
D: TRBD1; J: TRBJ2-7; V: TRBV5-1; size: .; DNA: TGCGCCAGCAACAGGGGTCACTCTGGCGAGCAGTACTTC; CDR3: CASNRGHSGEQYF
D: TRBD1; J: TRBJ1-1; V: TRBV25-1; size: many; DNA: TGTGCCAGCAGTGGATTCGGGACAGGGGACACTGAAGCTTTCTTT; CDR3: CASSGFGTGDTEAFF
D: TRBD1; J: TRBJ1-4; V: TRBV4-2; size: .; DNA: TGTGCCAGCAGCCAAGACGGGACAGGGGGGGAAAAACTGTTTTTT; CDR3: CASSQDGTGGEKLFF
D: .; J: TRBJ2-7; V: TRBV29-1; size: .; DNA: TGCAGCGTTGAAAAACCGGGACCTTACGAGCAGTACTTC; CDR3: CSVEKPGPYEQYF
D: TRBD1; J: TRBJ2-7; V: TRBV12-5; size: .; DNA: TGTGCTAGTGGTACCGGGACAGGGACCTACGAGCAGTACTTC; CDR3: CASGTGTGTYEQYF
D: .; J: TRBJ2-7; V: TRBV5-1; size: .; DNA: TGCGCCAGCAGCTTGAATGAAGGAGAGCAGTACTTC; CDR3: CASSLNEGEQYF
D: .; J: TRBJ1-3; V: TRBV9; size: .; DNA: TGTGCCAGTAGGGGCGCGCCTGGAAACACCATATATTTT; CDR3: CASRGAPGNTIYF